One and the same sample provided the 29 T cell receptor beta chains below, sequenced in a study of blood T cell repertoires in COVID-19. Sequencing was performed with immunoSEQ multiplex PCR; in TCRdb, only in-frame clones are kept and a portion is missing. In the table there are under 350,000 clones, more than 75% of which are singletons. Input material: PBMCs or T cells enriched from blood (not recorded which). These receptors were taken from a woman between 18 and 29 years old who had recovered from COVID-19.

This clone has a handful of counts. V is TRBV2 and J is TRBJ1-6; 10 bases align to TRBD1. Germline V gene lookup returns CDR1 SNHLY and CDR2 FYNNEI. The CDR3 is made up of 12 amino acids. This CDR3 reads CAVGDRGSPLHF. CDR3 bases: TGTGCTGTAGGGGACAGGGGATCACCCCTCCACTTT.

The rearrangement joins TRBV5-1 to TRBJ2-7; a possible D gene is TRBD1 (5 bases). Looked up from germline, CDR1 is SGHRS and CDR2 is YFSETQ. Trimming pared 0 bases from V and 1 base from J, leaving 8 bases between. CDR3 length: 14 residues. Here the CDR3 reads CASSLAGMSYEQYF. The CDR3 coding sequence is TGCGCCAGCAGCTTGGCAGGGATGTCCTACGAGCAGTACTTC.

V gene TRBV14 combines with J gene TRBJ1-2, with D tentatively TRBD1 (5 bases). The CDR3 contains 15 residues. Germline V CDR1 and CDR2: SGHDN, FVKESK. Trimming took 0 bases from V and 8 from J, leaving 16 bases between them. CDR3 amino acids: CASSQDPGLKRGYTF. The CDR3 DNA reads TGTGCCAGCAGCCAAGATCCAGGGCTTAAAAGGGGCTACACCTTC.

The chain joins TRBV7-2 to TRBJ2-7, with D tentatively TRBD1 (6 bases). The V gene's germline CDR1 is SGHTA and CDR2 FQGNSA. This CDR3 region has 16 residues. V lost 1 base and J lost 1, with 14 bases in between. CDR3 nucleotide sequence: TGTGCCAGCAGCTTAGATCGTCGCAGGGGATCCTACGAGCAGTACTTC. This sequence encodes CASSLDRRRGSYEQYF.

The V and J genes are TRBV11-3 and TRBJ2-2; 10 bases line up with TRBD1. After removal of 1 base from V and 5 bases from J, the junction contained 4 bases not matched to a gene. The CDR3 contains 16 residues. Germline V lookup: CDR1 SGHNT, CDR2 YENEEA. The CDR3 nucleotides are TGTGCCAGCAGCTTAGTGGGACAGGGGAATACCGGGGAGCTGTTTTTT. Translation: CASSLVGQGNTGELFF.

V and J are TRBV10-3 and TRBJ2-1; 7 bases agree with TRBD2. CDR3 length: 14 residues. The junction had 2 bases not matched to a gene; V was cut back by 5 bases and J by 1 base. The germline V gene has CDR1 ENHRY and CDR2 SYGVKD. Written as DNA, the CDR3 is TGTGCCATCAGTCCACTAGCGTCCTACAATGAGCAGTTCTTC. The encoded protein is CAISPLASYNEQFF.

The chain has TRBV7-9 and TRBJ2-7; D might be TRBD2 (6 bases). Germline CDR1 is SEHNR and CDR2 is FQNEAQ (reference sequence). With 7 bases removed from V and 6 bases from J, the gap between germline ends came to 16 bases. This CDR3 is 13 amino acids long. The CDR3 protein is CASTNLAPSEQYF. The CDR3 nucleotides read TGTGCCAGCACCAACCTAGCGCCCTCCGAGCAGTACTTC.

CDR3 loop: CASSIPGSYEQYF. The CDR3 DNA follows: TGTGCCAGTAGTATCCCCGGCTCCTACGAGCAGTACTTC. The V and J genes are TRBV19 and TRBJ2-7; D ambiguous. V was pared by 3 bases and J by 0 bases, with 6 bases between. There are 13 residues in the CDR3. Germline V lookup: CDR1 LNHDA, CDR2 SQIVND (reference sequence).

The V gene is TRBV30, the J gene TRBJ1-3; TRBD1 is a possible D gene (6 bases). The V gene's germline CDR1 is GTSNPN and CDR2 SVGIG (reference sequence). Trimming cost V 3 bases and J 0 bases, with 9 bases left between them. The CDR3 runs to 14 residues. CDR3 DNA sequence: TGTGCCTGGAGATCGACAGGCTCTGGAAACACCATATATTTT. Amino acid sequence: CAWRSTGSGNTIYF.

The chain carries TRBV10-3 and TRBJ2-3, with 9 bases lining up with TRBD1. CDR1 and CDR2 from the germline V gene are ENHRY and SYGVKD. Germline trimming cut 6 bases from V and 3 bases from J; bases unmatched to any gene: 7. The CDR3 contains 15 residues. The CDR3 region has the DNA TGTGCCATCAGAAGCCGGGACAGGGATACAGATACGCAGTATTTT. It is translated as CAIRSRDRDTDTQYF.

V usage is TRBV5-1 and J usage is TRBJ2-1, with 10 bases that match TRBD2. CDR1 and CDR2 from the germline V gene are SGHRS and YFSETQ. V trimming: 4 bases; J trimming: 3 bases; junction bases outside the gene matches: 7. The CDR3 runs to 16 residues. CDR3 bases: TGCGCCAGCAGCCTTCGGACTAGCGGACTCTACAATGAGCAGTTCTTC. Its protein is CASSLRTSGLYNEQFF.

This clone was found once. The chain has TRBV6-1 and TRBJ1-4; 9 bases match TRBD1. With V trimmed by 3 bases and J by 7 bases, 6 bases remained unmatched. Germline V lookup: CDR1 MNHNS, CDR2 SASEGT. The CDR3 extends over 15 amino acids. CDR3 sequence reads: CASSDTGGAAEKLFF. The CDR3 nucleotides read TGTGCCAGCAGTGATACAGGGGGCGCCGCTGAAAAACTGTTTTTT.

This clone has a handful of counts. The chain employs TRBV2 and TRBJ1-2, with D tentatively TRBD1 (5 bases). Trimming took 5 bases from V and 3 from J, leaving 10 bases between them. The CDR3 runs to 13 residues. Germline loops: CDR1 SNHLY, CDR2 FYNNEI. The CDR3 protein is CASSNGGDYGYTF. The CDR3 coding sequence is TGTGCCAGCAGTAACGGAGGGGACTATGGCTACACCTTC.

The J gene is TRBJ2-7, the V gene TRBV30; 13 bases agree with TRBD2. Trimming removed 6 bases from V and 2 bases from J; junction bases left unmatched: 7. This CDR3 has 15 residues. Germline lookup yields CDR1 GTSNPN and CDR2 SVGIG (reference sequence). The CDR3 DNA is TGTGCCTGTCAAAACGGACTAGCGGGAGCCTACGAGCAGTACTTC. Amino acids: CACQNGLAGAYEQYF.

The rearrangement joins TRBV2 to TRBJ2-2, with TRBD2 as a possible D gene (5 bases). The CDR3 spans 15 residues. Germline-derived CDR1 and CDR2 are SNHLY and FYNNEI. V was pared by 5 bases and J by 6 bases, with 16 bases between. The CDR3 nucleotides read TGTGCCAGCAGTTTACCGGGATTTCGGCCCGGGGAGCTGTTTTTT. Protein product: CASSLPGFRPGELFF.

The chain employs TRBV4-3 and TRBJ2-3, with 12 bases matching TRBD1. The junction had 7 bases not matched to a gene; V was cut back by 1 base and J by 2 bases. CDR1 is LGHNA and CDR2 is YSLEER in the germline V gene. The CDR3 loop spans 18 amino acids. CDR3 sequence: CASSQVPGTGGFTDTQYF. In DNA, the CDR3 is TGCGCCAGCAGCCAAGTACCCGGGACAGGGGGCTTCACAGATACGCAGTATTTT.

The rearrangement joins TRBV11-3 to TRBJ1-1; a weak D match, TRBD1 (5 bases). Trimming removed 8 bases from V and 5 bases from J, with 12 bases in between. This CDR3 is built from 12 residues. The germline gives CDR1 SGHNT, CDR2 YENEEA. CDR3 residues: CASQQGGTEAFF. DNA for the CDR3: TGTGCCAGCCAGCAGGGTGGAACTGAAGCTTTCTTT.

The chain uses TRBV5-6 and TRBJ2-3, with 8 bases lining up with TRBD1. Trimming removed 2 bases from V and 0 bases from J; junction bases left unmatched: 8. The CDR3 extends over 17 amino acids. Germline values: CDR1 SGHDT, CDR2 YYEEEE. This chain's CDR3 is CASSFPGQASSTDTQYF. The CDR3 coding sequence is TGTGCCAGCAGCTTCCCGGGACAGGCTTCTAGCACAGATACGCAGTATTTT.

This clone was counted a few times. This chain links TRBV11-2 with TRBJ2-3; 10 bases fit TRBD2. Unmatched junction bases numbered 1, after V lost 5 bases and J lost 2 bases. Germline V CDR1 and CDR2: SGHAT, FQNNGV. CDR3 size: 14 residues. The CDR3 DNA reads as TGTGCCAGCAGCAGCGGGAGGGCCACAGATACGCAGTATTTT. This gives the protein CASSSGRATDTQYF.

This chain connects TRBV7-8 to TRBJ2-7; D not resolved. The V end lost 2 bases, the J end lost 5 bases, and 10 bases lay between the germline ends. The CDR3 is made up of 13 amino acids. The germline V gene has CDR1 SGHVS and CDR2 FQNEAQ. The CDR3 is CASSLPAQDEQYF. The CDR3, as DNA: TGTGCCAGCAGCTTACCCGCCCAGGACGAGCAGTACTTC. Combining the CDR3 with reference TRBV7-8 and TRBJ2-7 gives the whole variable domain GAGVSQSPRYKVAKRGQDVALRCDPISGHVSLFWYQQALGQGPEFLTYFQNEAQLDKSGLPSDRFFAERPEGSVSTLKIQRTQQEDSAVYLCASSLPAQDEQYFGPGTRLTVT.

This rearrangement joins TRBV4-1 to TRBJ2-3, with unresolved D. The CDR3 is made up of 15 amino acids. Trimming took off 1 base at V and 3 bases at J, with 11 bases between the two ends. Germline-derived CDR1 and CDR2 are MGHRA and YSYEKL. Here the CDR3 DNA reads TGCGCCAGCAGCCAAGTCCACGAGAGGACAGATACGCAGTATTTT. This codes for CASSQVHERTDTQYF.

V usage is TRBV13 and J usage is TRBJ2-7; 7 bases are shared with TRBD2. From germline, CDR1 is PRHDT and CDR2 FYEKMQ (reference sequence). The CDR3 has 14 residues. V shed 5 bases and J 3 bases; nucleotides not matched to a gene: 7. In nucleotides, the CDR3 is TGTGCCAGCAGCGCGACGCGGGGGTTCTACGAGCAGTACTTC. This gives the protein CASSATRGFYEQYF. Filled out from reference TRBV13 and TRBJ2-7, the complete variable domain reads AAGVIQSPRHLIKEKRETATLKCYPIPRHDTVYWYQQGPGQDPQFLISFYEKMQSDKGSIPDRFSAQQFSDYHSELNMSSLELGDSALYFCASSATRGFYEQYFGPGTRLTVT.

The chain links TRBV11-2 to TRBJ2-1, with 8 bases that match TRBD2. CDR3 length equals 16 residues. The V gene's germline CDR1 is SGHAT and CDR2 FQNNGV. Trimming removed 1 base from V and 3 bases from J; junction bases left unmatched: 5. CDR3 sequence (DNA): TGTGCCAGCAGCTTAGTCGGGGGGGGCCTCTACAATGAGCAGTTCTTC. Its translation is CASSLVGGGLYNEQFF. Drawing the rest from reference TRBV11-2 and TRBJ2-1, the complete variable domain is EAGVAQSPRYKIIEKRQSVAFWCNPISGHATLYWYQQILGQGPKLLIQFQNNGVVDDSQLPKDRFSAERLKGVDSTLKIQPAKLEDSAVYLCASSLVGGGLYNEQFFGPGTRLTVL.

The chain uses TRBV30 and TRBJ1-6; D is undetermined. The CDR3 is 18 residues long. Germline assignment: CDR1 GTSNPN and CDR2 SVGIG (reference sequence). Deletions cut 2 bases from V and 7 bases from J, with 24 bases between. The CDR3 is CAWSSLITPAGPNSPLHF. The CDR3 DNA sequence: TGTGCCTGGAGTTCCCTAATAACCCCGGCAGGTCCGAATTCACCCCTCCACTTT. Complete variable domain (other parts from reference TRBV30 and TRBJ1-6): SQTIHQWPATLVQPVGSPLSLECTVEGTSNPNLYWYRQAAGRGLQLLFYSVGIGQISSEVPQNLSASRPQDRQFILSSKKLLLSDSGFYLCAWSSLITPAGPNSPLHFGNGTRLTVT.

The rearrangement uses TRBV6-1 and TRBJ1-5; D unresolved. This CDR3 has 14 residues. Trimming removed 1 base at V and 5 bases at J, with 9 bases between. Germline assignment: CDR1 MNHNS and CDR2 SASEGT. CDR3 residues: CASSEVPLYQPQHF. Written as DNA, the CDR3 is TGTGCCAGCAGTGAAGTTCCCCTCTATCAGCCCCAGCATTTT.

The chain combines TRBV5-4 with TRBJ2-1; 9 bases agree with TRBD2. V lost 0 bases and J lost 9; bases outside the gene matches: 10. CDR1 and CDR2 (germline): SGHNT, YYREEE (reference sequence). The CDR3 is 16 amino acids. The CDR3 nucleotides are TGTGCCAGCAGCTTGGCCCGGGCGGGGGGGCCGAGTGAGCAGTTCTTC. Amino acid sequence: CASSLARAGGPSEQFF.

This clone was detected only once. This chain uses TRBV28 with TRBJ1-5; possible D gene TRBD1, 6 bases. CDR1 is MDHEN, CDR2 SYDVKM, per germline. V dropped 8 bases and J dropped 4 bases, with 12 bases sitting between them. The CDR3 covers 13 residues. The CDR3 coding sequence is TGTGCCAGCCGCGAGCAGGGGAATCAGCCCCAGCATTTT. Its protein product is CASREQGNQPQHF.

V usage is TRBV2 and J usage is TRBJ1-6, with 11 nucleotides matching TRBD1. Unmatched junction bases numbered 7, after V lost 6 bases and J lost 9 bases. Germline V gene lookup returns CDR1 SNHLY and CDR2 FYNNEI. There are 15 residues in the CDR3. CDR3 amino acids: CASSRGQGAVSPLHF. The DNA for the CDR3 is TGTGCCAGCAGCCGCGGACAGGGGGCTGTTTCACCCCTCCACTTT.

The CDR3 sequence: CASSLWGEEAKNIQYF. CDR3 bases: TGTGCCAGCAGTTTATGGGGCGAGGAAGCCAAAAACATTCAGTACTTC. V gene TRBV27 combines with J gene TRBJ2-4, with D possibly matching TRBD1 (5 bases). Trimming stripped 1 base from V and 0 bases from J, with 10 bases between. This CDR3 has 16 amino acids. The germline gives CDR1 MNHEY, CDR2 SMNVEV (reference sequence).